These 7 T cell receptor beta chains came from one sample sequenced in a study of blood T cell repertoires in COVID-19. Data came from immunoSEQ multiplex PCR; TCRdb stores just in-frame clones and leaves some out. The data hold about 150,000 clones, with 81% observed a single time. Sequencing was performed on peripheral blood. The receptors were gathered from a human donor with acute or convalescent COVID-19. The donor label of this sample is uncertain.

The genes are TRBV9 and TRBJ1-1; D not resolved. Germline V gives CDR1 SGDLS, CDR2 YYNGEE. Trimming removed 4 bases from V and 8 bases from J, with 15 bases in between. The CDR3 contains 13 residues. The CDR3: CASSPSTLTEAFF. CDR3 bases: TGTGCCAGCAGCCCTTCTACGCTGACAGAAGCTTTCTTT.

This clone was counted at least ten times. The chain carries TRBV9 and TRBJ1-6; no definite D call. Germline values: CDR1 SGDLS, CDR2 YYNGEE. V was trimmed by 4 bases and J by 8 bases, leaving 7 bases between them. The CDR3 loop spans 12 amino acids. CDR3: CASSPSDSPLHF. CDR3 DNA sequence: TGTGCCAGCAGCCCCTCAGATTCACCCCTCCACTTT. The whole variable domain, filled in from reference TRBV9 and TRBJ1-6, reads DSGVTQTPKHLITATGQRVTLRCSPRSGDLSVYWYQQSLDQGLQFLIQYYNGEERAKGNILERFSAQQFPDLHSELNLSSLELGDSALYFCASSPSDSPLHFGNGTRLTVT.

This clone was counted between two and nine times. The chain employs TRBV6-5 and TRBJ1-1; TRBD1 aligns across 8 bases. The CDR3 spans 14 residues. Germline V gene data show CDR1 as MNHEY and CDR2 as SVGAGI. J gave up 3 bases and V 8 bases, and 8 bases lay outside the gene matches. The CDR3 is CASGSQGGDTEAFF. In DNA form, the CDR3 reads TGTGCCAGCGGATCACAGGGGGGGGACACTGAAGCTTTCTTT.

The chain links TRBV19 to TRBJ1-2, with D possibly TRBD1 on 6 matching bases. The CDR3 contains 13 residues. Germline assignment: CDR1 LNHDA and CDR2 SQIVND (reference sequence). V dropped 5 bases and J dropped 8 bases, with 15 bases sitting between them. The DNA of the CDR3 is TGTGCCAGTAGTCCACAGGGATCGATCGGCTACACCTTC. Amino acids: CASSPQGSIGYTF.

Written as DNA, the CDR3 is TGTGCCAGCAGTTCAACAGTCATGAACACTGAAGCTTTCTTT. It translates to CASSSTVMNTEAFF. This chain uses TRBV27 with TRBJ1-1; D gene ambiguous. Germline lookup yields CDR1 MNHEY and CDR2 SMNVEV (reference sequence). This CDR3 is 14 amino acids long. V lost 4 bases to trimming and J lost 0 bases, with 9 bases between them.

The V gene is TRBV5-5, the J gene TRBJ1-1, with TRBD1 matching 9 bases. V shed 4 bases and J 12 bases; nucleotides not matched to a gene: 10. This CDR3 is 13 amino acids long. CDR1 and CDR2 (germline): SGHKS, YYEKEE (reference sequence). The CDR3 bases are TGTGCCAGCAGCCCGGACAGGGGAAGCCGATCTTTCTTT. This codes for CASSPDRGSRSFF.

The chain couples TRBV9 to TRBJ1-1; 8 bases map to TRBD1. The CDR3 is made up of 15 amino acids. CDR1 is SGDLS, CDR2 YYNGEE, per germline. The V gene end was trimmed by 4 bases and the J gene end by 0 bases; junction bases not matched to a gene: 5. In nucleotides, the CDR3 is TGTGCCAGCAGCCCCCGGACAGGGATGAACACTGAAGCTTTCTTT. It is translated as CASSPRTGMNTEAFF.